The source of this T cell receptor (beta chain) is a study of T cell responses to AZD1222 COVID-19 vaccine. Study-wide results and limits: Recipients of AZD1222 seropositive at baseline numbered only 5 or 6. Donors skewed white British and female; clonal diversity was possibly underestimated. Targets within unmutated variant regions were reportedly found for nearly half of spike-specific TCRs. Vaccine-related CD4 TCRs covered spike, predominating at 160-218 and 743-854.

On this clone: Antigen specificity is unknown.

V was pared by 6 bases and J by 4 bases, with 10 bases of the junction left unmatched. CDR1 and CDR2 from the germline V gene are SGHTA and FQGNSA. CDR3 length: 17 residues. Produced via immunoSEQ multiplex PCR; TCRdb's table is partial and in-frame only. This sample has 170,000 or so clones; about nine tenths occur once, and the top ten carry about 1.4%. Source: peripheral blood, taken on day 0 of AZD1222 vaccination. J is TRBJ2-3 and V is TRBV7-2; TRBD2 agrees at 13 bases. This TCR was sampled from an adult in good health. Here the CDR3 DNA reads TGTGCCAGCAGTTTTAGGACTAGCGGGGGCCCCCCAGATACGCAGTATTTT. It translates to CASSFRTSGGPPDTQYF.